This T cell receptor beta chain was found in a study of blood T cell repertoires in COVID-19. Overall study: Italy, Spain and the United States were the sources of the convalescent and acute COVID-19 samples. Sample material is recorded as cDNA or gDNA derived from T cells, B-cell-depleted T cells, or PBMCs.

This clone was seen just once. In the original workflow: The authors estimated nucleated cell counts from reference gene primer amplification. The protocol was immunoSEQ multiplex PCR, while the TCRdb copy is restricted to in-frame clones and leaves out a portion. The V and J calls and clone size are taken from that table; D and trimming were inferred from the DNA. The data hold some 96,000 clones, with roughly 85% observed a single time. The CDR3 runs 14 residues. CDR1 is LGHNA, CDR2 YNFKEQ, per germline. Trimming took 4 bases from V and 2 from J, leaving 11 bases between them. Sequenced: peripheral blood. This clonotype originated in a woman in her 70s with acute or convalescent COVID-19. The gene calls are TRBV4-2 and TRBJ1-2, with D perhaps matching TRBD1 (5 bases). Written as DNA, the CDR3 is TGTGCCAGCAGCCCCGAGGAGGGGAACTATGGCTACACCTTC. It is translated as CASSPEEGNYGYTF.